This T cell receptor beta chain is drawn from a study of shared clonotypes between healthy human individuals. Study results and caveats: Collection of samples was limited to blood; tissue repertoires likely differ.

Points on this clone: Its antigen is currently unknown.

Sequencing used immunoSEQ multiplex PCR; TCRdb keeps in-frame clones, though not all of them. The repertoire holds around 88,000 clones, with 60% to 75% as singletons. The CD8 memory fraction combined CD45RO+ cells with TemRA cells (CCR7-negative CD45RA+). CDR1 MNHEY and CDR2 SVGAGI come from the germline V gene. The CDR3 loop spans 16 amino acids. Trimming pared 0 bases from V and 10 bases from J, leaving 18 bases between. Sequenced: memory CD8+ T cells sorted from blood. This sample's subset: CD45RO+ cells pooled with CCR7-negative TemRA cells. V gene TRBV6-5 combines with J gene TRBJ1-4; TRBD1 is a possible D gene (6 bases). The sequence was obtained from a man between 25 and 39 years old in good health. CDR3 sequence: CASSYSGTGAGGKLFF. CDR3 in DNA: TGTGCCAGCAGTTACTCTGGGACGGGGGCAGGCGGAAAACTGTTTTTT.